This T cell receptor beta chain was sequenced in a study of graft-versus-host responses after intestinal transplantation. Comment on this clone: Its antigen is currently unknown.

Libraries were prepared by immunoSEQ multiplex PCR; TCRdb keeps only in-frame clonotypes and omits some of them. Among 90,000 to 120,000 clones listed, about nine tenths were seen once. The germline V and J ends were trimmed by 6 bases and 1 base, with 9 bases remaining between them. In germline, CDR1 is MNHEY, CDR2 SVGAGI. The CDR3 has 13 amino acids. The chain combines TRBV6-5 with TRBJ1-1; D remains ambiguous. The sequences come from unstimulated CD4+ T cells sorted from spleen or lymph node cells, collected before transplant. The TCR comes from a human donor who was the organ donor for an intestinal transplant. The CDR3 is CASSRRENTEAFF. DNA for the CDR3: TGTGCCAGCAGCCGACGGGAGAACACTGAAGCTTTCTTT.